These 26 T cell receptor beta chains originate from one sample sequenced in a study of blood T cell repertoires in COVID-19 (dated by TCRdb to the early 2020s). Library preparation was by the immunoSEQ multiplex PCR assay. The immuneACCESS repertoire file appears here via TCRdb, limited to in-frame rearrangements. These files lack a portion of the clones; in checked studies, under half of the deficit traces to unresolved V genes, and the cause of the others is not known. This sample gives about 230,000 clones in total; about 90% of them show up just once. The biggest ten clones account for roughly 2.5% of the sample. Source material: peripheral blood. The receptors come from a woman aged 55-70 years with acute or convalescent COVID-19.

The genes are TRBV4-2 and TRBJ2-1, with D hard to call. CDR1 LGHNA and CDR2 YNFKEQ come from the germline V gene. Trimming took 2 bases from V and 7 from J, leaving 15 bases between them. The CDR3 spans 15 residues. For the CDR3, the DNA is TGTGCCAGCAGCCAATCATCTCGACTCCTAAATGAGCAGTTCTTC. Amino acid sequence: CASSQSSRLLNEQFF.

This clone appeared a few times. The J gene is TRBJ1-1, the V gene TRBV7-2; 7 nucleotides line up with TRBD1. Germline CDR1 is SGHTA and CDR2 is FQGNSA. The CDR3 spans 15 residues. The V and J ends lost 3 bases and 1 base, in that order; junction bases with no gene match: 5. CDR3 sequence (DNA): TGTGCCAGCAGCTTCTCCGGGACAGCGAACACTGAAGCTTTCTTT. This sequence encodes CASSFSGTANTEAFF.

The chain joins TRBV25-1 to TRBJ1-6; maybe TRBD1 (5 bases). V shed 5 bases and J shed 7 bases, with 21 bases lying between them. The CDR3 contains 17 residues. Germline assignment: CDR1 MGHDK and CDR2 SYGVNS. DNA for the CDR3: TGTGCCAGCAGTCGAGACGTAGGGGTTAGGGGCAATTCACCCCTCCACTTT. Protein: CASSRDVGVRGNSPLHF.

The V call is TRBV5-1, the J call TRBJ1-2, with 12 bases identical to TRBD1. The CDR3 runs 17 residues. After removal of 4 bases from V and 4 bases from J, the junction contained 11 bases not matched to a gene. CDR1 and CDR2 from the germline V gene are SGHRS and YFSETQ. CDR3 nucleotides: TGCGCCAGCAGCCGCGGGGGACAGGGGGCTCAGGGCTATGGCTACACCTTC. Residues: CASSRGGQGAQGYGYTF.

CDR3 amino acids: CASRGQGGSSKLFF. The CDR3 DNA is TGTGCCAGCAGGGGACAGGGTGGGTCGAGTAAGCTGTTTTTT. The genes are TRBV2 and TRBJ2-2, with 9 bases identical to TRBD1. The J segment lost 12 bases and the V segment lost 6 bases, leaving 11 bases of the junction unmatched. The CDR3 covers 14 residues. CDR1 SNHLY and CDR2 FYNNEI come from the germline V gene.

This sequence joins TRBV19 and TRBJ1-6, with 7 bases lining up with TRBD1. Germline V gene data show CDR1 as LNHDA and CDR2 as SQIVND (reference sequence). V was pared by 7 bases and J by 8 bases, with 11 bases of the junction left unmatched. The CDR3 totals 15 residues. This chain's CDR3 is CASKNQGVTHSPLHF. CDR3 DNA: TGTGCCAGTAAAAACCAGGGGGTTACACATTCACCCCTCCACTTT.

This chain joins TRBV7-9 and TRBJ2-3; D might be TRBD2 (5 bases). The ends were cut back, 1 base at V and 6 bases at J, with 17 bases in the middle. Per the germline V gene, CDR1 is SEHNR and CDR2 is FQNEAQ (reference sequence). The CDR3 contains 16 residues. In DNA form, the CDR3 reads TGTGCCAGCAGCTTAGGAGGGATCGCGCCCATCGATACGCAGTATTTT. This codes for CASSLGGIAPIDTQYF.

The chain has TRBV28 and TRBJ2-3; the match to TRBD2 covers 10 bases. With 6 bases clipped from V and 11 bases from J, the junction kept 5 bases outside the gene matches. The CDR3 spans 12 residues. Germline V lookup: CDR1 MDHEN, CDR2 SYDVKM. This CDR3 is CASRPTSGMQYF. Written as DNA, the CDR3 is TGTGCCAGCAGACCTACTAGCGGGATGCAGTATTTT.

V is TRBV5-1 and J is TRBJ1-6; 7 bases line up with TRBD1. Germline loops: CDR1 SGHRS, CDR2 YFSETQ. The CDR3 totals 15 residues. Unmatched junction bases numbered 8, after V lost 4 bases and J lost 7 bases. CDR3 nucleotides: TGCGCCAGCAGCATTAGTCGACAGGGCAATTCACCCCTCCACTTT. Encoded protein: CASSISRQGNSPLHF.

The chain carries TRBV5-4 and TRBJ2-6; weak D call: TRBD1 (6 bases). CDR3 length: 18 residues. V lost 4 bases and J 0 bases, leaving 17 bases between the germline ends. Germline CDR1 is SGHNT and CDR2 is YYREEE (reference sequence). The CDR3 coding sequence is TGTGCCAGCAGCCTAACGGGACAACTTGTCTCTGGGGCCAACGTCCTGACTTTC. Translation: CASSLTGQLVSGANVLTF.

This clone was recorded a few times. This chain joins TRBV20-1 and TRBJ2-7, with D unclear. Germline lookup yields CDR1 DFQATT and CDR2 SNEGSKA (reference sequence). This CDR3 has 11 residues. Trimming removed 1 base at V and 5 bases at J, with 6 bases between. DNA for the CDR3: TGCAGTGCTAGAGTTATTAACGAGCAGTACTTC. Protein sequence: CSARVINEQYF.

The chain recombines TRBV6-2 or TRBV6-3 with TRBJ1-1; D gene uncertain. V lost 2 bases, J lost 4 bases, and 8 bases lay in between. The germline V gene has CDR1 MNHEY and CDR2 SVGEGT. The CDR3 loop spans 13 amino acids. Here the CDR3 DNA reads TGTGCCAGCAGTTACCGTAGTATCACTGAAGCTTTCTTT. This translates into CASSYRSITEAFF.

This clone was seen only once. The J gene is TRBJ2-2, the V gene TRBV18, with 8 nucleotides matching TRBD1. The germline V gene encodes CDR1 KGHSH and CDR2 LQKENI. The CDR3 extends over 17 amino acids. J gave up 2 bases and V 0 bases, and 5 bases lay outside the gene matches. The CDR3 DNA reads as TGTGCCAGCTCACCACCTCAGGGGGCATTTAACACCGGGGAGCTGTTTTTT. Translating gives CASSPPQGAFNTGELFF.

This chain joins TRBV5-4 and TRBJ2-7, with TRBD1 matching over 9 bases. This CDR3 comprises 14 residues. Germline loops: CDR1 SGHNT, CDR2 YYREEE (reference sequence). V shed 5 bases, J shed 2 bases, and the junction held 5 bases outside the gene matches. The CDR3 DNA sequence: TGTGCCAGCAGAACCGGGACAGGGACCTACGAGCAGTACTTC. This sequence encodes CASRTGTGTYEQYF.

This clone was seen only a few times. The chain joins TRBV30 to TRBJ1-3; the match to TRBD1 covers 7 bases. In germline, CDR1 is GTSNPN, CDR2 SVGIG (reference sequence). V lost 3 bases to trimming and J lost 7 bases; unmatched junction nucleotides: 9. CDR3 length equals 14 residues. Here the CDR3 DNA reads TGTGCCTGGAGAACGACAGGGTCTCGGAACACCATATATTTT. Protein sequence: CAWRTTGSRNTIYF.

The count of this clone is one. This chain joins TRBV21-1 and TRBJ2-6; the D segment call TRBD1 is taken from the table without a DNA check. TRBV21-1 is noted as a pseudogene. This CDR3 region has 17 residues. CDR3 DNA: TGTGCCAGCAGCAAAGACAGGGGGCTGTCTGGGGCCAACGTCCTGACTTTC. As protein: CASSKDRGLSGANVLTF.

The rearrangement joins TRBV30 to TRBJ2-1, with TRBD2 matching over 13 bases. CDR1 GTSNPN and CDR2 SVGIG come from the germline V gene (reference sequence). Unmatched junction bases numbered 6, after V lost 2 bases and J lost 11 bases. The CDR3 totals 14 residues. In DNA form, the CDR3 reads TGTGCCTGGAGTACCGGGACTAGCGGGACGCAGCAGTTCTTC. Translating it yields CAWSTGTSGTQQFF. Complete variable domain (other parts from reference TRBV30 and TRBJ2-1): SQTIHQWPATLVQPVGSPLSLECTVEGTSNPNLYWYRQAAGRGLQLLFYSVGIGQISSEVPQNLSASRPQDRQFILSSKKLLLSDSGFYLCAWSTGTSGTQQFFGPGTRLTVL.

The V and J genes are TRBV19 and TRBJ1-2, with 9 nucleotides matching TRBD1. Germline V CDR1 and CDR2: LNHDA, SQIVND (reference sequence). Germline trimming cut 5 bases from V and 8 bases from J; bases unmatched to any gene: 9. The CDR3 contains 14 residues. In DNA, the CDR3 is TGTGCCAGTAGTGCGAAGGGACAGGGAATCGGCTACACCTTC. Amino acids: CASSAKGQGIGYTF.

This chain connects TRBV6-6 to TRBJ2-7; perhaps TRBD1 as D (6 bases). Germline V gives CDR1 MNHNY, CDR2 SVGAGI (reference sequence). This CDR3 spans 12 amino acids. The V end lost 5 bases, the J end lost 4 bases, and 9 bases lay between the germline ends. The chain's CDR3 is CASSLQGYEQYF. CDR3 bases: TGTGCCAGCAGTCTTCAGGGGTACGAGCAGTACTTC.

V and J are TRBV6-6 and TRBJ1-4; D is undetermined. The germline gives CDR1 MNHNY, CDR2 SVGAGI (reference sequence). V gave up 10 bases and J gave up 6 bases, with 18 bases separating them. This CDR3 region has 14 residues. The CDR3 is CATNIEALDEKLFF. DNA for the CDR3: TGTGCCACCAATATCGAGGCCCTAGATGAAAAACTGTTTTTT.

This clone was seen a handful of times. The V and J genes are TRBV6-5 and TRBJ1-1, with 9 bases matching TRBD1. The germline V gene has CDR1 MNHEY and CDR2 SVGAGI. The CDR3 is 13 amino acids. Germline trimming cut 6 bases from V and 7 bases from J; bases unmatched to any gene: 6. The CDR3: CASSLQGAGEAFF. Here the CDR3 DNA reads TGTGCCAGCAGCTTACAGGGGGCGGGTGAAGCTTTCTTT.

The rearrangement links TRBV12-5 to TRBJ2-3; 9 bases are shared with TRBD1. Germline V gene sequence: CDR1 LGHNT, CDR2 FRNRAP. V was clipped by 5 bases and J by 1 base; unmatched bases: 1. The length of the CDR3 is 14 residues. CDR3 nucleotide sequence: TGTGCTAGTGGTCGGGACAGGGGCACAGATACGCAGTATTTT. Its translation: CASGRDRGTDTQYF.

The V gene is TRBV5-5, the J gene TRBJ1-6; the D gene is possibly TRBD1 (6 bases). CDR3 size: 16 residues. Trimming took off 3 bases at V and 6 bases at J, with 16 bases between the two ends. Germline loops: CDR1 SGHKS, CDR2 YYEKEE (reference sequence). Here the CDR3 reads CASSSRRDITNSPLHF. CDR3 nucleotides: TGTGCCAGCAGCTCTCGCCGGGACATAACTAATTCACCCCTCCACTTT.

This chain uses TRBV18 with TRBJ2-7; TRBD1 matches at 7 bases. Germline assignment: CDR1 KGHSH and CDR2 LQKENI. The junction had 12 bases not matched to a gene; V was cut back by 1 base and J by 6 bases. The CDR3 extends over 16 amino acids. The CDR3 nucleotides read TGTGCCAGCTCACCACTACCCAGACAGGGTTATTTCGAGCAGTACTTC. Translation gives CASSPLPRQGYFEQYF.

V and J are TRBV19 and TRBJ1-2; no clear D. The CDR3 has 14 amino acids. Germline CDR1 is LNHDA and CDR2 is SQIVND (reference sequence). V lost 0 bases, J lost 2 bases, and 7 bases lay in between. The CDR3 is CASSIDIENYGYTF. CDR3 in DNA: TGTGCCAGTAGTATAGATATAGAGAACTATGGCTACACCTTC.

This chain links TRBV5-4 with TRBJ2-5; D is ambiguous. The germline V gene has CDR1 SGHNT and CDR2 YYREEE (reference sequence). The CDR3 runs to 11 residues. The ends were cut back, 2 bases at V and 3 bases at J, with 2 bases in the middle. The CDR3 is CASSFKETQYF. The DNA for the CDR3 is TGTGCCAGCAGCTTCAAAGAGACCCAGTACTTC.